The rows below give T cell receptor beta chains drawn from one sample of a study of cytomegalovirus exposure and HLA in healthy donors. Profiling relied on immunoSEQ multiplex PCR, and the TCRdb table lists in-frame clones only, not all of them. The sample records 100,000 to 150,000 clones, over 85% being singletons. What was sequenced was PBMCs. These receptors were obtained from a woman between 18 and 29 years old in good health and CMV-seronegative. CDR3s include the opening cysteine and the closing phenylalanine or tryptophan. The D gene is left open where the match is weak. Only part of the rows carry a size: once, few, many, or a class if the clone is expanded.

>14|TRBV5-1|TRBJ2-2|TRBD1|NA
CASSRDRGTGELFF
TGCGCCAGCAGCCGGGACAGGGGGACCGGGGAGCTGTTTTTT
>16|TRBV6-1|TRBJ1-5|NA|NA
CASSEWGPVGDQPQHF
TGTGCCAGCAGTGAATGGGGCCCCGTGGGCGATCAGCCCCAGCATTTT
>16|TRBV7-3|TRBJ2-3|TRBD2|NA
CASSPRLAGSTDTQYF
TGTGCCAGCAGCCCCCGACTAGCAGGGAGCACAGATACGCAGTATTTT
>16|TRBV28|TRBJ2-2|TRBD2|NA
CASSHSGGDTTGELFF
TGTGCCAGCAGTCATAGCGGGGGGGACACCACCGGGGAGCTGTTTTTT
>13|TRBV5-8|TRBJ1-2|NA|NA
CASSLVAVYGYTF
TGTGCCAGCAGCTTGGTTGCAGTCTATGGCTACACCTTC
>13|TRBV29-1|TRBJ2-3|NA|NA
CSSGSGVRDTQYF
TGCAGCTCTGGGTCAGGGGTAAGAGATACGCAGTATTTT
>14|TRBV6-1|TRBJ2-7|NA|NA
CASSEDGGSYEQYF
TGTGCCAGCAGTGAAGACGGGGGCTCCTACGAGCAGTACTTC
>14|TRBV19|TRBJ1-4|NA|NA
CATSHRGYGEKLFF
TGTGCCACCTCCCATAGAGGGTACGGAGAAAAACTGTTTTTT
>16|TRBV7-8|TRBJ1-5|NA|NA
CASSARRDNSNQPQHF
TGTGCCAGCAGCGCCCGACGGGACAATAGCAATCAGCCCCAGCATTTT
>14|TRBV5-1|TRBJ2-2|TRBD2|NA
CASKAGGPAGELFF
TGCGCCAGCAAAGCGGGAGGGCCAGCCGGGGAGCTGTTTTTT
>14|TRBV28|TRBJ2-7|NA|NA
CASSPGLKTYEQYF
TGTGCCAGCAGCCCAGGGCTTAAGACCTACGAGCAGTACTTC
>15|TRBV7-2|TRBJ2-5|NA|few
CASSRTGWNEETQYF
TGTGCCAGCAGCCGCACGGGGTGGAATGAAGAGACCCAGTACTTC
>14|TRBV2|TRBJ2-5|TRBD2|NA
CASSEGISGGPIYF
TGTGCCAGCAGTGAAGGGATTAGCGGGGGGCCCATTTACTTC
>14|TRBV18|TRBJ1-1|NA|NA
CASSSQGPNTEAFF
TGTGCCAGCTCGTCGCAGGGGCCGAACACTGAAGCTTTCTTT
>14|TRBV28|TRBJ1-2|NA|NA
CASSFGQGTYGYTF
TGTGCCAGCAGTTTTGGCCAGGGAACTTATGGCTACACCTTC
>16|TRBV5-1|TRBJ2-7|TRBD2|NA
CASRGGSHQGRDEQYF
TGCGCCAGCAGGGGCGGTAGTCATCAAGGGAGGGACGAGCAGTACTTC